This T cell receptor beta chain was recorded in a study of metastatic and nonmetastatic thyroid tumors. Trimming cost V 2 bases and J 2 bases, with 11 bases left between them. The CDR3 is 15 residues long. Per germline, CDR1 SNHLY and CDR2 FYNNEI. This clone was observed a few times. This CDR3 is also generated by other DNA sequences in the sample. Original methodology: Between-group CDR3 differences, defined by clinicopathological status, yielded a distant-metastasis classifier for papillary thyroid cancer. TCRdb re-clonotyped the PCR reads through MiXCR. None of the V and J calls come from the authors' own analysis; TCRdb made them. The sample contains several thousand clones, around 28% of which appear only once. All patients were untreated before thyroid surgery.

The specimen was adjacent normal tissue. The V call is TRBV2, the J call TRBJ2-3; tentatively, D is TRBD1 (6 bases). This TCR was sampled from a female donor with papillary thyroid cancer or a benign thyroid nodule (not recorded which). Some clones in this sample may be carry-over from other donors' samples. CDR3 in amino acids: CASSETGSSTDTQYF. The CDR3 nucleotides read TGTGCCAGCAGTGAAACAGGGTCCTCCACAGATACGCAGTATTTT.